This T cell receptor beta chain stems from a study of blood T cells in healthy people across ages. Study results and caveats: Diversity figures derived from one million T cells were judged to underestimate the true value. Strong correlation was found linking TCR beta diversity to naive T cell percentage.

This clonotype occurred a few times. Its specificity is unknown. Each donor gave 9 to 10 milliliters of peripheral blood. The CDR3 totals 16 residues. Germline CDR1 SGHDN, CDR2 FVKESK. After removal of 7 bases from V and 4 bases from J, the junction contained 12 bases not matched to a gene. The authors ran a second PCR of roughly 6 to 12 cycles using a sample-barcoded 5' primer and a J-beta primer mix. All samples yielded 2.5 million or more CDR3-containing paired-end reads. TCRdb reprocessed the 5' RACE reads via MiXCR and lists one record per CDR3 protein. This sample has roughly 1.5 million distinct CDR3 sequences; about 42% occur once, and the top ten carry around 4%.

This chain connects TRBV14 to TRBJ2-1; TRBD2 matches at 8 bases. This receptor was identified in a woman between 18 and 29 years old in good health. The sequenced sample consisted of blood. CDR3 DNA sequence: TGTGCCAGCAACTCTCGGGCGGGAGGACATTACAATGAGCAGTTCTTC. It codes for CASNSRAGGHYNEQFF. The full variable domain, with the rest looked up from reference TRBV14 and TRBJ2-1, is EAGVTQFPSHSVIEKGQTVTLRCDPISGHDNLYWYRRVMGKEIKFLLHFVKESKQDESGMPNNRFLAERTGGTYSTLKVQPAELEDSGVYFCASNSRAGGHYNEQFFGPGTRLTVL.